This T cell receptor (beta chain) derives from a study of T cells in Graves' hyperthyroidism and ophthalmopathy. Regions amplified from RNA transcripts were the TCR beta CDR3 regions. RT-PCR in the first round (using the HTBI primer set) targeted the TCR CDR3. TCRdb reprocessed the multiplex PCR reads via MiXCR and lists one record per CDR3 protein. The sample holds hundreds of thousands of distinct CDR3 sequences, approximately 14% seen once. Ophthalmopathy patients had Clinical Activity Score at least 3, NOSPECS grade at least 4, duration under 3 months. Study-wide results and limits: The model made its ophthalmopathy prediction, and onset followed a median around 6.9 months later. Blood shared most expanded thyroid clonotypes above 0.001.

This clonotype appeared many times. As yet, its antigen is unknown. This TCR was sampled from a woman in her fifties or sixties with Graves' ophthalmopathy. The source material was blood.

The CDR3 sequence: CASSLWENYEAFF. In DNA, the CDR3 is TGTGCCAGCAGCTTATGGGAAAACTACGAGGCTTTCTTT. This sequence joins TRBV7-2 and TRBJ1-1, with no clear D. The V gene's germline CDR1 is SGHTA and CDR2 FQGNSA. CDR3 size: 13 residues. V lost 2 bases, J lost 11 bases, and 15 bases lay in between.